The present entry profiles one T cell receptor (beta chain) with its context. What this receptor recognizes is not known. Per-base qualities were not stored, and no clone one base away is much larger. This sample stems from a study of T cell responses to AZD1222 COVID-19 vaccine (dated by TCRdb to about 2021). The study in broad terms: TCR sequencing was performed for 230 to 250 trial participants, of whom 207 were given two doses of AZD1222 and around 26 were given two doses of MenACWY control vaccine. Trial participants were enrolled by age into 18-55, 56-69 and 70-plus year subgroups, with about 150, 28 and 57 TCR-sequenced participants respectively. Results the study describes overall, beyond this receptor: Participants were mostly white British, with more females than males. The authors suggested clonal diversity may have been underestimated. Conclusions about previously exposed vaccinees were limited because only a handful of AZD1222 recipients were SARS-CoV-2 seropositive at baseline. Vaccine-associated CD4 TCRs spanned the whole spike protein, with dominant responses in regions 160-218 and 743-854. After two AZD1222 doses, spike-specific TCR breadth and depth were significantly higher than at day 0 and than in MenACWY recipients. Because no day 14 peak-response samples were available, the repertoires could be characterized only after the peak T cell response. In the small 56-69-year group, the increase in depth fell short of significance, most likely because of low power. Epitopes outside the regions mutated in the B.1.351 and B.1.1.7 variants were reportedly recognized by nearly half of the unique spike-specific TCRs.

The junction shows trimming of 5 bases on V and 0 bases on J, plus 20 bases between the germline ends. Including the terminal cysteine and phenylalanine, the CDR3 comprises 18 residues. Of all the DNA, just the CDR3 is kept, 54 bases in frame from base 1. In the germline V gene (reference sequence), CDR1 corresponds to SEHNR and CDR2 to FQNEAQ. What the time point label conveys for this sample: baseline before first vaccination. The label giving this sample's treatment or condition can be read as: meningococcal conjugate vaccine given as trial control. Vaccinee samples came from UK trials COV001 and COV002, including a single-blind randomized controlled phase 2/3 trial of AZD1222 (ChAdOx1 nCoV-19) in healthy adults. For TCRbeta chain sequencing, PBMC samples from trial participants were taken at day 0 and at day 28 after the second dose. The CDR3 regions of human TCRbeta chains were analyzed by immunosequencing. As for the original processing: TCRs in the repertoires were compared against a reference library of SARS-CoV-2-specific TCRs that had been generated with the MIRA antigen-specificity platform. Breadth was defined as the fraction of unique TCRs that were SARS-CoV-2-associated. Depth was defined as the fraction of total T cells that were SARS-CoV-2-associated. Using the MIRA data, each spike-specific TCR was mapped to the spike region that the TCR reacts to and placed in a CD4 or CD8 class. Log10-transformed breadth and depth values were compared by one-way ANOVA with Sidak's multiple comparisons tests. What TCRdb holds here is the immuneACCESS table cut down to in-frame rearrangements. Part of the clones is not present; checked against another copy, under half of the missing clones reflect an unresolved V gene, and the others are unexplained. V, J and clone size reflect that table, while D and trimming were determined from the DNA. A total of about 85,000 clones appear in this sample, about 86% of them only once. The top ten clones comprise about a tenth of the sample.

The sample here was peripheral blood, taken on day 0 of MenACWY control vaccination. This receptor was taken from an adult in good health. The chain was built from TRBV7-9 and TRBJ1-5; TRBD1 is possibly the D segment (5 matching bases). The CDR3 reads CASSEGRVGRDSNQPQHF. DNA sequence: TGTGCCAGCAGCGAAGGGCGGGTGGGGCGAGATAGCAATCAGCCCCAGCATTTT. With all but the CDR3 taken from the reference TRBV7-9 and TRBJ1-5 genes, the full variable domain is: DTGVSQNPRHKITKRGQNVTFRCDPISEHNRLYWYRQTLGQGPEFLTYFQNEAQLEKSRLLSDRFSAERPKGSFSTLEIQRTEQGDSAMYLCASSEGRVGRDSNQPQHFGDGTRLSIL.